This entry lists 11 T cell receptor beta chains sequenced from one sample in a study of blood T cell repertoires in COVID-19 (dated by TCRdb to the early 2020s). The library was obtained by the immunoSEQ multiplex PCR assay. TCRdb took over this immuneACCESS table, retaining in-frame rearrangements with V and J assigned. Such tables are incomplete; in checked studies, under half of the missing clones stem from an unresolved V gene, and the remainder is unexplained. Recorded for this sample are 190,000 or so clones; approximately 82% of them occurred a single time. The ten largest account for about 6.9% of the sample. The specimen sequenced was peripheral blood. The receptors were gathered from a human donor with acute or convalescent COVID-19. The donor label of this sample is uncertain.

The V and J genes are TRBV30 and TRBJ2-5, with a tentative D call TRBD2 (6 bases). V lost 4 bases and J lost 9, with 12 bases in between. Germline lookup yields CDR1 GTSNPN and CDR2 SVGIG (reference sequence). The CDR3 length is 11 residues. CDR3 nucleotides: TGTGCCTGGAATACAGGAGGGGCCCAGTACTTC. This translates into CAWNTGGAQYF.

The V call is TRBV5-1, the J call TRBJ1-2, with 8 positions matching TRBD1. This CDR3 is built from 12 residues. The junction had 2 bases not matched to a gene; V was cut back by 6 bases and J by 4 bases. Germline V gene lookup returns CDR1 SGHRS and CDR2 YFSETQ. The DNA of the CDR3 is TGCGCCAGCACCGGGACAGGCTATGGCTACACCTTC. Residues: CASTGTGYGYTF.

The rearrangement links TRBV7-2 to TRBJ1-2, with 10 bases that match TRBD1. Germline assignment: CDR1 SGHTA and CDR2 FQGNSA. With 4 bases clipped from V and 7 bases from J, the junction kept 6 bases outside the gene matches. The CDR3 contains 14 residues. CDR3 sequence reads: CASSSGQGSRGYTF. The DNA for the CDR3 is TGTGCCAGCAGCTCGGGACAGGGGTCCCGTGGCTACACCTTC.

The chain joins TRBV5-3 to TRBJ2-6; D unresolved. TRBV5-3 counts as an open reading frame of uncertain function. This CDR3 is 16 amino acids long. V was pared by 1 base and J by 0 bases, with 8 bases between. Here the CDR3 DNA reads TGTGCCAGAAGCTTGCGACAAAACTCTGGGGCCAACGTCCTGACTTTC. Translated, it gives CARSLRQNSGANVLTF.

This clone is a singleton in its sample. The chain recombines TRBV9 with TRBJ1-1; 7 positions match TRBD1. V dropped 0 bases and J dropped 0; count of bases not matched to a gene: 5. There are 16 residues in the CDR3. The germline gives CDR1 SGDLS, CDR2 YYNGEE. The CDR3 DNA sequence: TGTGCCAGCAGCGTAGATGGGACAGCCATGAACACTGAAGCTTTCTTT. Protein: CASSVDGTAMNTEAFF.

The V and J genes are TRBV5-4 and TRBJ2-7; D may be TRBD2 (5 bases). This CDR3 spans 13 amino acids. V was pared by 4 bases and J by 3 bases, with 11 bases between. Germline values: CDR1 SGHNT, CDR2 YYREEE (reference sequence). Here the CDR3 DNA reads TGTGCCAGCAGCATGAACCGGGACTACGAGCAGTACTTC. Its protein product is CASSMNRDYEQYF. The complete variable domain, with remaining parts taken from reference TRBV5-4 and TRBJ2-7, reads ETGVTQSPTHLIKTRGQQVTLRCSSQSGHNTVSWYQQALGQGPQFIFQYYREEENGRGNFPPRFSGLQFPNYSSELNVNALELDDSALYLCASSMNRDYEQYFGPGTRLTVT.

This clone occurred a few times. The genes are TRBV10-3 and TRBJ1-2; the match to TRBD1 covers 8 bases. The CDR3 has 13 residues. With V trimmed by 5 bases and J by 3 bases, 2 bases remained unmatched. Germline V CDR1 and CDR2: ENHRY, SYGVKD. CDR3 protein: CAISKGQDYGYTF. The CDR3, as DNA: TGTGCCATCAGTAAGGGACAGGACTATGGCTACACCTTC.

V usage is TRBV27 and J usage is TRBJ1-5, with no clear D. The CDR3 consists of 14 residues. V lost 4 bases to trimming and J lost 6 bases, with 13 bases between them. Germline V CDR1 and CDR2: MNHEY, SMNVEV (reference sequence). As DNA, the CDR3 is TGTGCCAGCAGTTCCGGGTCCGCGGGTCAGCCCCAGCATTTT. Translation gives CASSSGSAGQPQHF.

In its sample, this clone was seen once. CDR3 in amino acids: CAWTDGRQNTEAFF. In DNA form, the CDR3 reads TGTGCCTGGACAGATGGGAGACAAAACACTGAAGCTTTCTTT. This chain joins TRBV30 and TRBJ1-1, with D uncertain. The germline gives CDR1 GTSNPN, CDR2 SVGIG (reference sequence). V was pared by 4 bases and J by 2 bases, with 14 bases between. The CDR3 extends over 14 amino acids.

The chain joins TRBV19 to TRBJ2-1; weak D call: TRBD2 (6 bases). CDR3 length equals 15 residues. Germline V gene sequence: CDR1 LNHDA, CDR2 SQIVND (reference sequence). V lost 4 bases and J lost 0, with 10 bases in between. Here the CDR3 reads CASSSGVNSYNEQFF. The CDR3 nucleotides are TGTGCCAGTAGTAGCGGGGTAAACTCCTACAATGAGCAGTTCTTC.

V and J are TRBV6-5 and TRBJ2-1, with 9 positions matching TRBD2. V dropped 2 bases and J dropped 9; count of bases not matched to a gene: 8. The CDR3 extends over 15 amino acids. Germline CDR1 reads MNHEY; CDR2 reads SVGAGI. The CDR3 coding sequence is TGTGCCAGCAGTTACGGTGGCGGGAGGGCCCCTGAGCAGTTCTTC. It specifies CASSYGGGRAPEQFF.